A selection of T cell receptor beta chains follows, all from one sample in a study of blood T cell repertoires in COVID-19. The data were produced by immunoSEQ multiplex PCR, yet TCRdb's version contains in-frame clones alone and is incomplete. The sample yields tens of thousands of clones, 75% to 90% seen once. Sequencing was carried out using peripheral blood. The receptor source for this set is a human donor in a cohort sampled during active COVID-19. Each CDR3 is given with its conserved first and last residue. Each record gives: clone size, D gene, V gene, J gene, CDR3 protein, CDR3 DNA. The D gene is left open where the match is weak. Size is omitted from some rows. Given values are once, few, many or a class for expanded clones.

.	.	TRBV28	TRBJ1-6	CASSSRGGSALRPLHF	TGTGCCAGCAGTTCCCGAGGAGGGAGCGCCCTTAGGCCCCTCCACTTT
.	TRBD2	TRBV6-6	TRBJ2-1	CASRSTGGDEQFF	TGTGCCAGCAGATCGACCGGGGGGGATGAGCAGTTCTTC
.	TRBD2	TRBV5-1	TRBJ2-4	CASSLTGLVTEIQYF	TGCGCCAGCAGCTTGACGGGACTAGTAACCGAAATTCAGTACTTC
few	TRBD1	TRBV7-9	TRBJ2-7	CASGTGAYEQYF	TGTGCCAGCGGGACAGGGGCCTACGAGCAGTACTTC
.	.	TRBV5-1	TRBJ2-2	CASSLEGSGTGELFF	TGCGCCAGCAGCTTGGAGGGTTCGGGGACCGGGGAGCTGTTTTTT
few	.	TRBV4-2	TRBJ1-4	CASSQDTGTDEKLFF	TGTGCCAGCAGCCAAGATACGGGAACAGACGAAAAACTGTTTTTT
.	.	TRBV19	TRBJ1-1	CASSNLLGQGNTEAFF	TGTGCCAGTAGTAACCTTCTTGGGCAGGGTAACACTGAAGCTTTCTTT
.	TRBD1	TRBV28	TRBJ1-2	CASSLRGRAIGYTF	TGTGCCAGCAGCCTCAGGGGGCGCGCTATCGGCTACACCTTC
.	.	TRBV28	TRBJ2-5	CASTGGLGIKTQYF	TGTGCCAGCACCGGAGGGTTGGGGATAAAGACCCAGTACTTC
.	.	TRBV2	TRBJ2-7	CASRTTGIQSEQYF	TGTGCCAGCAGGACCACAGGGATTCAATCCGAGCAGTACTTC
once	TRBD1	TRBV11-1	TRBJ2-2	CASRRQGDTGELFF	TGTGCCAGCAGGAGACAGGGGGACACCGGGGAGCTGTTTTTT
.	.	TRBV28	TRBJ1-1	CASTPPQGEAFF	TGTGCCAGCACCCCTCCGCAGGGTGAAGCTTTCTTT
few	.	TRBV27	TRBJ1-1	CASSRDTPGAEAFF	TGTGCCAGCAGTAGGGACACACCCGGGGCTGAAGCTTTCTTT
.	.	TRBV28	TRBJ2-5	CASSLPRGEETQYF	TGTGCCAGCAGTTTGCCCAGGGGCGAAGAGACCCAGTACTTC
.	.	TRBV28	TRBJ1-2	CASSIYGRGYGYTF	TGTGCCAGCAGTATCTACGGCAGGGGATATGGCTACACCTTC
.	.	TRBV28	TRBJ2-2	CASSSGGATGELFF	TGTGCCAGCAGTTCCGGGGGAGCCACCGGGGAGCTGTTTTTT
medium-sized	TRBD1	TRBV18	TRBJ1-3	CASSPGQGNGNTIYF	TGTGCCAGCTCACCGGGACAGGGAAATGGAAACACCATATATTTT
.	.	TRBV7-2	TRBJ2-1	CASSLVRLPYEQFF	TGTGCCAGCAGCTTAGTGCGACTACCCTATGAGCAGTTCTTC
.	TRBD1	TRBV19	TRBJ2-7	CASSKAGTGDYEQYF	TGTGCCAGTAGTAAGGCCGGGACAGGAGACTACGAGCAGTACTTC
.	TRBD2	TRBV7-3	TRBJ2-5	CASSSQAGVGETQYF	TGTGCCAGCAGCTCTCAAGCGGGAGTGGGGGAGACCCAGTACTTC
.	.	TRBV2	TRBJ2-5	CASSEASETQYF	TGTGCCAGCAGTGAAGCGTCGGAGACCCAGTACTTC
once	TRBD1	TRBV5-1	TRBJ1-2	CASSSGAGGYYGYTF	TGCGCCAGCAGCTCCGGGGCAGGGGGGTACTATGGCTACACCTTC
.	TRBD1	TRBV7-8	TRBJ2-7	CASSRGQGAGEQYF	TGTGCCAGCAGCCGAGGGCAGGGGGCTGGAGAGCAGTACTTC
.	.	TRBV28	TRBJ1-5	CASVFSGEGQPQHF	TGTGCCAGCGTATTCAGCGGGGAGGGTCAGCCCCAGCATTTT
few	TRBD1	TRBV5-1	TRBJ2-6	CASSSSGTGVLGANVLTF	TGCGCCAGCAGCTCATCCGGGACAGGGGTTCTTGGGGCCAACGTCCTGACTTTC
once	TRBD1	TRBV7-2	TRBJ2-5	CASSFNRGAETQYF	TGTGCCAGCAGCTTTAACAGGGGAGCAGAGACCCAGTACTTC
.	.	TRBV18	TRBJ2-2	CASSPTRQNTGELFF	TGTGCCAGCTCACCCACCCGACAGAACACCGGGGAGCTGTTTTTT
.	TRBD2	TRBV11-2	TRBJ2-2	CASSPRTSGRGNTGELFF	TGTGCCAGCAGCCCTCGGACTAGCGGGAGGGGGAACACCGGGGAGCTGTTTTTT
.	TRBD1	TRBV5-1	TRBJ1-4	CASSQTGGTGGEKLFF	TGCGCCAGCAGCCAAACAGGCGGGACAGGGGGTGAAAAACTGTTTTTT
.	.	TRBV12-5	TRBJ1-2	CASGFRYGYTF	TGTGCTAGTGGTTTTCGCTATGGCTACACCTTC
.	.	TRBV5-1	TRBJ1-1	CASSEQGRGDTEAFF	TGCGCCAGCAGCGAGCAGGGGAGGGGGGACACTGAAGCTTTCTTT
.	.	TRBV6-5	TRBJ2-2	CALWPGGTGELFF	TGTGCCCTGTGGCCCGGGGGCACCGGGGAGCTGTTTTTT
.	TRBD2	TRBV30	TRBJ2-2	CAWSVGAGGNTGELFF	TGTGCCTGGAGTGTTGGAGCGGGGGGGAACACCGGGGAGCTGTTTTTT
.	.	TRBV2	TRBJ2-1	CASSTGLHTYNEQFF	TGTGCCAGCAGTACGGGACTCCATACCTACAATGAGCAGTTCTTC
once	TRBD1	TRBV11-3	TRBJ2-7	CASSSPQTGGYEQYF	TGTGCCAGCAGCTCCCCCCAGACAGGGGGCTACGAGCAGTACTTC
.	TRBD1	TRBV5-1	TRBJ2-7	CASSPPRTGSPREQYF	TGCGCCAGCAGCCCGCCCCGGACAGGGTCCCCGCGCGAGCAGTACTTC
.	TRBD1	TRBV29-1	TRBJ1-2	CSVKTGDSYGYTF	TGCAGCGTGAAAACAGGGGACTCCTATGGCTACACCTTC
.	.	TRBV7-9	TRBJ2-3	CASSLAASTDTQYF	TGTGCCAGCAGCTTAGCGGCTAGCACAGATACGCAGTATTTT
.	TRBD2	TRBV5-4	TRBJ2-7	CASSSTGLAEGGYEQYF	TGTGCCAGCAGCTCGACGGGACTAGCCGAAGGGGGCTACGAGCAGTACTTC
.	.	TRBV7-9	TRBJ2-3	CASSLDSPDTQYF	TGTGCCAGCAGCTTAGATAGTCCTGATACGCAGTATTTT
.	.	TRBV19	TRBJ2-5	CASSIAGRETQYF	TGTGCCAGTAGTATCGCGGGTAGGGAGACCCAGTACTTC
.	.	TRBV20-1	TRBJ2-7	CSAVGLYEQYF	TGCAGTGCGGTGGGACTCTACGAGCAGTACTTC
.	TRBD2	TRBV5-1	TRBJ2-1	CASSPGLAGGLFNEQFF	TGCGCCAGCAGCCCTGGACTAGCGGGAGGTTTGTTCAATGAGCAGTTCTTC
.	.	TRBV19	TRBJ1-2	CASSYRVNSYGYTF	TGTGCCAGTAGTTACAGGGTTAACTCTTATGGCTACACCTTC
.	.	TRBV9	TRBJ1-6	CASSASSADRGSPLHF	TGTGCCAGCAGCGCCAGCTCGGCGGACAGAGGTTCACCCCTCCACTTT
.	.	TRBV19	TRBJ1-6	CASTEDSPLHF	TGTGCCAGTACTGAGGATTCACCCCTCCACTTT
few	TRBD2	TRBV4-1	TRBJ2-7	CASSQGFGTSGNLYEQYF	TGCGCCAGCAGCCAAGGTTTCGGGACTAGCGGGAATCTCTACGAGCAGTACTTC
few	TRBD2	TRBV19	TRBJ2-7	CASSMTSGGAYEQYF	TGTGCCAGTAGTATGACCAGCGGGGGGGCCTACGAGCAGTACTTC
.	.	TRBV3-1/TRBV3-2	TRBJ1-1	CASSPLEVMNTEAFF	TGTGCCAGCAGCCCGTTGGAGGTTATGAACACTGAAGCTTTCTTT
.	.	TRBV12-3/TRBV12-4	TRBJ1-6	CASSPLPGGPLHF	TGTGCCAGCAGCCCATTACCGGGGGGTCCCCTCCACTTT
.	.	TRBV10-3	TRBJ1-1	CAIRNDRLNTEAFF	TGTGCCATCCGGAACGACAGGTTGAACACTGAAGCTTTCTTT
few	.	TRBV4-1	TRBJ1-1	CASSQDRLGNTEAFF	TGCGCCAGCAGCCAAGACCGACTAGGGAACACTGAAGCTTTCTTT
.	.	TRBV7-3	TRBJ2-7	CASSPTGTTYEQYF	TGTGCCAGCAGCCCTACCGGGACAACCTACGAGCAGTACTTC
.	TRBD1	TRBV19	TRBJ2-6	CASGQGAGANVLTF	TGTGCCAGTGGGCAGGGGGCTGGGGCCAACGTCCTGACTTTC
.	.	TRBV28	TRBJ2-7	CASSPTGMSSYEQYF	TGTGCCAGCAGCCCGACCGGGATGAGCTCCTACGAGCAGTACTTC
.	TRBD2	TRBV19	TRBJ2-3	CASSIDRASGRTDTQYF	TGTGCCAGTAGTATAGATCGGGCTAGCGGGCGCACAGATACGCAGTATTTT
once	TRBD1	TRBV6-2/TRBV6-3	TRBJ2-1	CASSPGQGLHEQFF	TGTGCCAGCAGTCCGGGACAGGGGCTGCATGAGCAGTTCTTC
.	TRBD1	TRBV6-5	TRBJ1-2	CASRLGTGLIGYTF	TGTGCCAGCAGGTTAGGGACAGGGTTAATCGGCTACACCTTC
.	.	TRBV12-3/TRBV12-4	TRBJ2-7	CASSLQFYEQYF	TGTGCCAGCAGTTTGCAGTTCTACGAGCAGTACTTC